This T cell receptor beta chain was identified in a study of blood T cell repertoires in COVID-19. On the study more broadly: Acute and convalescent COVID-19 samples came from the United States, Italy and Spain. T cells, B-cell-depleted T cells, or PBMCs supplied cDNA or gDNA.

Before being deemed recovered, Cohort 3 donors had two negative PCRs, clearance, or symptom resolution. V dropped 1 base and J dropped 3 bases, with 13 bases sitting between them. The CDR3 sequence is 15 residues long. CDR1 is LNHDA and CDR2 is SQIVND in the germline V gene (reference sequence). The assay was immunoSEQ multiplex PCR, and TCRdb's table has in-frame clones only and misses some. Seen here are approximately 300,000 clones, roughly 90% observed once, and the top ten hold around a sixth. The sample taken for sequencing was PBMCs or T cells enriched from blood (not recorded which). The TCR originated in a woman between 25 and 40 years old who had recovered from COVID-19. The chain has TRBV19 and TRBJ2-7; D gene uncertain. CDR3 sequence reads: CASSIGGGRFYEQYF. The DNA for the CDR3 is TGTGCCAGTAGTATAGGCGGCGGAAGGTTCTACGAGCAGTACTTC.